These 21 T cell receptor beta chains share one sample of origin, sequenced in a study of blood T cells in healthy people across ages. Through a sample-barcoded 5' primer and a J-beta primer mix, a second PCR was run for about 6 to 12 cycles. MiXCR, applied by TCRdb to the 5' RACE reads, yields one record per CDR3 protein. The data show some 1.5 million distinct CDR3 sequences, under 55% seen once. Sequenced: blood. The receptors come from a woman between 18 and 29 years old in good health.

Worth noting for this clonotype: The junction departs from the called germline gene at one end, perhaps through a read error. The V call is TRBV6-2 or TRBV6-3, the J call TRBJ1-1; D ambiguous. The CDR3 loop spans 13 amino acids. CDR1 MNHEY and CDR2 SVGEGT come from the germline V gene. CDR3 bases: TGTGCCAGCATCGGCCCCTTGAACACTGAAACTTTCTTT. Translation gives CASIGPLNTETFF.

The chain couples TRBV6-5 to TRBJ1-1; 10 bases align to TRBD1. CDR3 length equals 13 residues. The junction had 2 bases not matched to a gene; V was cut back by 6 bases and J by 4 bases. Per the germline V gene, CDR1 is MNHEY and CDR2 is SVGAGI. The CDR3 loop reads CASRGTGATEAFF. The CDR3 coding sequence is TGTGCCAGCAGAGGGACAGGGGCCACTGAAGCTTTCTTT.

In regard to this clonotype: A far larger clone is just one base off, so this is likely a read error. This chain uses TRBV7-9 with TRBJ2-7; 7 bases line up with TRBD1. The germline CDR1 and CDR2 sequences are SEHNR and FQNEAQ (reference sequence). Trimming removed 5 bases from V and 3 bases from J; junction bases left unmatched: 4. This CDR3 comprises 13 residues. The CDR3 DNA follows: TGTGCCAGCAGCGTAGGGGGCTTCTACGAGCAGTACTTC. Amino acids: CASSVGGFYEQYF. Looking up the rest from reference TRBV7-9 and TRBJ2-7 gives the full variable domain: DTGVSQNPRHKITKRGQNVTFRCDPISEHNRLYWYRQTLGQGPEFLTYFQNEAQLEKSRLLSDRFSAERPKGSFSTLEIQRTEQGDSAMYLCASSVGGFYEQYFGPGTRLTVT.

J is TRBJ2-6 and V is TRBV15; TRBD1 matches at 10 bases. From germline, CDR1 is LNHNV and CDR2 YYDKDF (reference sequence). The CDR3 runs 17 residues. With V trimmed by 6 bases and J by 2 bases, 7 bases remained unmatched. The CDR3, as DNA: TGTGCCACCAGTTCCGGGACAGGGGTGCCTGGGGCCAACGTCCTGACTTTC. Translating gives CATSSGTGVPGANVLTF.

The genes are TRBV12-5 and TRBJ2-1; 8 bases line up with TRBD1. Germline V lookup: CDR1 LGHNT, CDR2 FRNRAP. The V gene end was trimmed by 5 bases and the J gene end by 8 bases; junction bases not matched to a gene: 14. This CDR3 region has 16 residues. CDR3 in amino acids: CASGPGTGGFPHEQFF. In nucleotides, the CDR3 is TGTGCTAGTGGTCCTGGTACAGGGGGTTTTCCCCATGAGCAGTTCTTC.

The chain uses TRBV24-1 and TRBJ2-3; D is tentatively TRBD1 or TRBD2 (6 bases each). Trimming pared 6 bases from V and 0 bases from J, leaving 15 bases between. Germline-derived CDR1 and CDR2 are KGHDR and SFDVKD. There are 16 residues in the CDR3. CDR3 protein: CATSSRGPSSTDTQYF. The CDR3 DNA reads TGTGCCACCAGTTCTCGGGGGCCCTCTAGCACAGATACGCAGTATTTT.

This clonotype has more than one count but fewer than ten. The chain recombines TRBV11-3 with TRBJ2-3; possible D gene TRBD2, 6 bases. The length of the CDR3 is 14 residues. CDR1 SGHNT and CDR2 YENEEA come from the germline V gene. The V end lost 3 bases, the J end lost 6 bases, and 13 bases lay between the germline ends. Here the CDR3 DNA reads TGTGCCAGCAGCTTCACCGGGAGCCCGGATACGCAGTATTTT. Protein: CASSFTGSPDTQYF. Together with reference TRBV11-3 and TRBJ2-3, the CDR3 gives the full variable domain: EAGVVQSPRYKIIEKKQPVAFWCNPISGHNTLYWYLQNLGQGPELLIRYENEEAVDDSQLPKDRFSAERLKGVDSTLKIQPAELGDSAVYLCASSFTGSPDTQYFGPGTRLTVL.

This chain connects TRBV5-5 to TRBJ2-7; possible D gene TRBD1, 6 bases. This CDR3 has 14 residues. In germline, CDR1 is SGHKS, CDR2 YYEKEE (reference sequence). Trimming pared 4 bases from V and 5 bases from J, leaving 16 bases between. In DNA form, the CDR3 reads TGTGCCAGCAGCCCGATGGGGACATTAGACGAGCAGTACTTC. This codes for CASSPMGTLDEQYF.

This clonotype was observed a few times. The chain carries TRBV9 and TRBJ2-1, with TRBD2 as a possible D gene (5 bases). The germline V gene has CDR1 SGDLS and CDR2 YYNGEE. This CDR3 region has 16 residues. Trimming cost V 1 base and J 2 bases, with 13 bases left between them. In DNA, the CDR3 is TGTGCCAGCAGCGTATTCGGCAGAGCGGCCTACAATGAGCAGTTCTTC. Its translation is CASSVFGRAAYNEQFF.

The rearrangement joins TRBV29-1 to TRBJ1-1; D is possibly TRBD1 (5 bases). The CDR3 spans 13 residues. Germline loops: CDR1 SQVTM, CDR2 ANQGSEA. V was cut by 4 bases and J by 6 bases, with 15 bases left in between. CDR3 DNA: TGCAGCGTTGGGGCAGGGAGTCTTCCTGAAGCTTTCTTT. Its protein product is CSVGAGSLPEAFF.

This clonotype was picked up a small number of times. V and J are TRBV4-1 and TRBJ2-2, with D tentatively TRBD1 (6 bases). V dropped 4 bases and J dropped 2 bases, with 11 bases sitting between them. The germline gives CDR1 MGHRA, CDR2 YSYEKL. CDR3 length equals 15 residues. CDR3 sequence (DNA): TGCGCCAGCAGCCCTCTGGGACAAAACACCGGGGAGCTGTTTTTT. Translating gives CASSPLGQNTGELFF.

As for this clonotype: One junction end disagrees with the germline gene, perhaps due to a read error. This sequence joins TRBV7-8 and TRBJ2-1; TRBD1 might be the D (5 bases). This CDR3 is built from 16 residues. CDR1 and CDR2 (germline): SGHVS, FQNEAQ. The CDR3 region is CDSSLTPSRAGNEQFF. The CDR3 DNA reads as TGTGACAGCAGCTTAACCCCGAGCAGGGCTGGGAATGAGCAGTTCTTC. Variable domain in full (rest from reference TRBV7-8 and TRBJ2-1): GAGVSQSPRYKVAKRGQDVALRCDPISGHVSLFWYQQALGQGPEFLTYFQNEAQLDKSGLPSDRFFAERPEGSVSTLKIQRTQQEDSAVYLCDSSLTPSRAGNEQFFGPGTRLTVL.

The V gene is TRBV20-1, the J gene TRBJ2-7; D may be TRBD1 (5 bases). The length of the CDR3 is 14 residues. Germline loops: CDR1 DFQATT, CDR2 SNEGSKA (reference sequence). Deletions cut 2 bases from V and 3 bases from J, with 14 bases between. CDR3 region: CSARYADKGYEQYF. CDR3 DNA sequence: TGCAGTGCTAGATATGCGGACAAGGGCTACGAGCAGTACTTC.

The chain has TRBV7-3 and TRBJ2-7; tentative D call: TRBD2 (6 bases). Germline CDR1 is SGHTA and CDR2 is FQGTGA. V was shortened by 1 base and J by 4 bases, with 14 bases between the two germline ends. CDR3 size: 15 residues. CDR3 sequence reads: CASSLRGDGIYEQYF. Here the CDR3 DNA reads TGTGCCAGCAGCTTAAGGGGGGACGGAATTTACGAGCAGTACTTC.

The CDR3 loop is CASSTTSSYNEQFF. The CDR3 DNA is TGTGCCAGCAGCACGACTAGCAGCTACAATGAGCAGTTCTTC. This sequence joins TRBV9 and TRBJ2-1, with 7 bases aligning to TRBD2. V gave up 4 bases and J gave up 3 bases; unmatched junction bases: 4. Germline V gene data show CDR1 as SGDLS and CDR2 as YYNGEE. CDR3 length: 14 amino acids.

This rearrangement joins TRBV4-3 to TRBJ2-1; TRBD1 matches 7 bases. Germline CDR1 reads LGHNA; CDR2 reads YSLEER. This CDR3 has 12 residues. V dropped 1 base and J dropped 12; count of bases not matched to a gene: 3. The CDR3: CASSQGTGGQFF. The CDR3 region has the DNA TGCGCCAGCAGCCAAGGGACAGGTGGGCAGTTCTTC.

This clonotype was detected a few times. The chain recombines TRBV7-6 with TRBJ1-1; 7 bases align to TRBD1. J was trimmed by 2 bases and V by 0 bases; bases with no gene match: 6. This CDR3 has 16 residues. Per germline, CDR1 SGHVS and CDR2 FNYEAQ. Here the CDR3 reads CASSLAGGDLNTEAFF. CDR3 bases: TGTGCCAGCAGCTTAGCAGGGGGCGACCTAAACACTGAAGCTTTCTTT.

The V gene is TRBV12-5, the J gene TRBJ1-1; 9 bases fit TRBD1. CDR3 length: 15 residues. Germline lookup yields CDR1 LGHNT and CDR2 FRNRAP. The ends lost 1 base at V and 6 bases at J; junction bases unmatched: 6. The CDR3 DNA reads as TGTGCTAGTGGTTTGGGTGGACAGGGGATAGCTGAAGCTTTCTTT. Translated: CASGLGGQGIAEAFF.

This clonotype showed up just once. This chain uses TRBV24-1 with TRBJ2-2; D call uncertain. The CDR3 is 16 residues long. With 4 bases removed from V and 3 bases from J, the gap between germline ends came to 14 bases. The germline V gene has CDR1 KGHDR and CDR2 SFDVKD. DNA of the CDR3: TGTGCCACCAGTGACCCTAGTGCGACTGACACCGGGGAGCTGTTTTTT. As protein: CATSDPSATDTGELFF.

This CDR3 reads CASSPYTGRGTGELFF. CDR3 DNA: TGTGCCAGCAGCCCTTACACAGGGCGTGGAACCGGGGAGCTGTTTTTT. This chain links TRBV12-3 or TRBV12-4 with TRBJ2-2, with D possibly matching TRBD1 (6 bases). V was shortened by 6 bases and J by 5 bases, with 19 bases between the two germline ends. This CDR3 contains 16 residues.

The chain uses TRBV25-1 and TRBJ1-2; D ambiguous. Trimming shortened V by 5 bases and J by 5 bases, and 15 bases separated the two germline ends. Germline-derived CDR1 and CDR2 are MGHDK and SYGVNS. This CDR3 is 14 amino acids long. The CDR3 sequence: CASSFGMLGYGYTF. The CDR3 DNA follows: TGTGCCAGCAGTTTCGGAATGCTGGGATATGGCTACACCTTC.